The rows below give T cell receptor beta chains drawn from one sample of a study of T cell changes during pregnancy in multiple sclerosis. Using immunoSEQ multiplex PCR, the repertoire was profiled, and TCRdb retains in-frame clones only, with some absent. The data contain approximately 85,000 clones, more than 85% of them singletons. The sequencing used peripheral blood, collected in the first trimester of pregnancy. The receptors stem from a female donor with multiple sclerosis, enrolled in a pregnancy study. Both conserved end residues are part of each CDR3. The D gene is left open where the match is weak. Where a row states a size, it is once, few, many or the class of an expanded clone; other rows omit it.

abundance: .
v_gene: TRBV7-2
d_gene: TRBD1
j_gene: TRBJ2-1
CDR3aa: CASSLVGTGFRNEQFF

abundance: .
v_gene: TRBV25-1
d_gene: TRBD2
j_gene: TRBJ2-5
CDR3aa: CASSDLAGGPQETQYF

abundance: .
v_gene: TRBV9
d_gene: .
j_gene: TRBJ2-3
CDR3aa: CASSVGGQEDTQYF

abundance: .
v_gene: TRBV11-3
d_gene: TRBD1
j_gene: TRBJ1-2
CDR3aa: CASSLPGTGHLGYTF

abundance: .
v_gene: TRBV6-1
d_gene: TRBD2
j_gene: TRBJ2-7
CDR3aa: CASKTSGRREDEQYF

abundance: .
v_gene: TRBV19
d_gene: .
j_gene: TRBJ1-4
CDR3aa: CASSPTGLGKLFF

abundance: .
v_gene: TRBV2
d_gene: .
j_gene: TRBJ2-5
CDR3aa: CASRTPRVARETQYF

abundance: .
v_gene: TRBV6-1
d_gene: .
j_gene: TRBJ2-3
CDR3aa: CASRRADTQYF

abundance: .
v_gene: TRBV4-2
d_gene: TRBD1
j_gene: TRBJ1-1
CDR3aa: CASSKAGTGNTEAFF

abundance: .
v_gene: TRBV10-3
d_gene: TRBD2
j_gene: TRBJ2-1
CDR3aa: CAISGGTINEQFF

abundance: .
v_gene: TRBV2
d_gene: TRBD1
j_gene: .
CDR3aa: CASSRGQGNYEQYF

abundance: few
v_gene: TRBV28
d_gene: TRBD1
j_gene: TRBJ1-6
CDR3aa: CASSLFGTATSPLHF

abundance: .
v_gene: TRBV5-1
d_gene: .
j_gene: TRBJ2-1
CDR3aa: CASSSPLDFSYNEQFF

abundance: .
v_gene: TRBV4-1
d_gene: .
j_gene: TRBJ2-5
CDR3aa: CASSQGTTGLIQETQYF

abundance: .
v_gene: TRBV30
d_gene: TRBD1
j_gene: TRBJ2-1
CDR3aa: CACLRGRSYNEQFF

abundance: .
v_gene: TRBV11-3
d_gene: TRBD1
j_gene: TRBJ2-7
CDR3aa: CASSSTGGNYEQYF

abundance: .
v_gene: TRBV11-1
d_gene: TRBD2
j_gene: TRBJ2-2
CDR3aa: CASSLLLAGAGELFF

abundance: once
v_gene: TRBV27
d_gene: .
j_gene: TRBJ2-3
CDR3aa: CASSSADTDTQYF

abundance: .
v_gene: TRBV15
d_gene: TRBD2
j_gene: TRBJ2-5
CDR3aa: CATSRDRTSGRARRTQYF

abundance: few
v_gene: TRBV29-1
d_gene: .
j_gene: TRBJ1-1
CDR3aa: CSVGVGGDGNTEAFF

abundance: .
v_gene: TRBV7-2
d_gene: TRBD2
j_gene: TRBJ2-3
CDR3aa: CASSLHSGRSFTDTQYF

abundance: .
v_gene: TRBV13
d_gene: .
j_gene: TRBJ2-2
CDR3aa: CASSTGTNTGELFF

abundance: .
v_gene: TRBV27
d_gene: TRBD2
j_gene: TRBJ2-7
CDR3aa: CASSLGLAGRGEQYF

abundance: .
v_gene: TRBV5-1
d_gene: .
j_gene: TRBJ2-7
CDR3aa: CASSLDPSSMGRGYEQYF

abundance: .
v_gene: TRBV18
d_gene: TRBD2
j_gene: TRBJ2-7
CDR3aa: CASSPGLHSYEQYF

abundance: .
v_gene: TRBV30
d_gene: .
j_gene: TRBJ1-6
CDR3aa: CAADRVNSPLHF

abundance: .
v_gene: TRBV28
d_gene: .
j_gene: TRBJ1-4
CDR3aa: CASSLPTGLGEKLFF

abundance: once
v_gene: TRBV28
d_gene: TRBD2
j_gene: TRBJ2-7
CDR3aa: CASIDSGSYEQYF

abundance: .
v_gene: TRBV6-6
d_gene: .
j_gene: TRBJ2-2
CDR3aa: CASSFDHSAGELFF

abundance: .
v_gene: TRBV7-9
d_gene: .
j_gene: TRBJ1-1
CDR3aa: CASSFRASEAFF

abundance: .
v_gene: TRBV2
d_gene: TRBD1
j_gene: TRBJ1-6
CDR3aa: CASRGGQAMRSPLHF

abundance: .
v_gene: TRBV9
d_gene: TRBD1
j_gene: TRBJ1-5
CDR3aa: CASSEGQGFRQPQHF

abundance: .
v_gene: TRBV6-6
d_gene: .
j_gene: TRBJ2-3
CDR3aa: CASGPGTDTQYF

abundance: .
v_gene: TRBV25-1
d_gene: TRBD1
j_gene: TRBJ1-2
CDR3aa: CASSDRLGQEDGYTF

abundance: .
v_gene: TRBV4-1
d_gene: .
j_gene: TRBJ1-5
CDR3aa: CASSQGTTVNQPQHF

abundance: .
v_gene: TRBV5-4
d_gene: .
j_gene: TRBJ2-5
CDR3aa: CASSLLGGGQETQYF

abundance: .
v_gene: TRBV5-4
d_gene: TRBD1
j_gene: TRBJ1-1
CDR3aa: CASSFLPGQGDTEAFF

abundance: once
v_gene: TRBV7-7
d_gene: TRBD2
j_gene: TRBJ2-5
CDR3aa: CASSLSAGGQETQYF

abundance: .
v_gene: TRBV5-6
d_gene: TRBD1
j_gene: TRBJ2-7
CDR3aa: CASSLTGVYEQYF

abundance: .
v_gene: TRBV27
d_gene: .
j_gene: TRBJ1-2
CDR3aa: CASRKAGQIYGYTF

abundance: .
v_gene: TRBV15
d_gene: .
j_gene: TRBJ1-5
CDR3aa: CATSRVLKHQPQHF

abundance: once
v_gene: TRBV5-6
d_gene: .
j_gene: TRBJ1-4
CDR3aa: CASSSTLAGNEKLFF

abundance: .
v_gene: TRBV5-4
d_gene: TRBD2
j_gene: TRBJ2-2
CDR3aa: CASSSRVAGETGELFF

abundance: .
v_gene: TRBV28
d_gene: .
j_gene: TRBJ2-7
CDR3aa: CASSLVGVRYEQYF

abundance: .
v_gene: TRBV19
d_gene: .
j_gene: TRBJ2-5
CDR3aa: CASSDMGSGPETQYF

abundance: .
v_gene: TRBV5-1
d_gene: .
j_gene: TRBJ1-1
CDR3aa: CASSGGLLTPTLRLAFF